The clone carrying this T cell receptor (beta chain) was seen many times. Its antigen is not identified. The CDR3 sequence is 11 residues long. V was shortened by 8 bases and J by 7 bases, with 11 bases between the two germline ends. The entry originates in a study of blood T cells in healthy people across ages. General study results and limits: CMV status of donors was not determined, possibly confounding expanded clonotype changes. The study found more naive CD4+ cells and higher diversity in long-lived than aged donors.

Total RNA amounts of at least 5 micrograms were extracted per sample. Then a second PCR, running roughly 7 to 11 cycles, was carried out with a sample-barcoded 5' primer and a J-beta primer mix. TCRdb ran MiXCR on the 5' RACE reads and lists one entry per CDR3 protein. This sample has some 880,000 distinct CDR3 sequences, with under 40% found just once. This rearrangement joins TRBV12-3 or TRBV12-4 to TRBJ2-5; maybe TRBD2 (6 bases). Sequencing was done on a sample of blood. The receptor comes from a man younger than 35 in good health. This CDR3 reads CASAFGGTQYF. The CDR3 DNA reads TGTGCCAGCGCATTCGGGGGGACCCAGTACTTC.